One sample yielded the 3 T cell receptor beta chains listed below, sequenced in a study of CD8 T cells in Susac syndrome. Roughly 0.45 to 1 ug RNA was reverse transcribed with random hexamers. Using its own MiXCR run on the immunoSEQ multiplex PCR reads, TCRdb lists one record per CDR3 protein. Here the sample spans about 80,000 distinct CDR3 sequences, approximately 94% being singletons. Sequenced sample: CD8+ T cells from PBMCs. The receptors stem from a human donor in good health.

This chain joins TRBV20-1 and TRBJ2-1, with D perhaps matching TRBD1 or TRBD2 (5 bases each). The CDR3 has 18 residues. Germline lookup yields CDR1 DFQATT and CDR2 SNEGSKA (reference sequence). V dropped 3 bases and J dropped 4 bases, with 25 bases sitting between them. In DNA, the CDR3 is TGCAGTGCTAGGCGGACACCTTATGGGCCGGGGAGATACAATGAGCAGTTCTTC. Residues: CSARRTPYGPGRYNEQFF.

The V call is TRBV20-1, the J call TRBJ2-1; 7 bases fit TRBD2. This CDR3 has 15 residues. V lost 3 bases, J lost 1 base, and 6 bases stayed unmatched. Germline CDR1 DFQATT, CDR2 SNEGSKA (reference sequence). CDR3 bases: TGCAGTGCTAGGAAGAGGCGGGAGTCCTACAATGAGCAGTTCTTC. Translation gives CSARKRRESYNEQFF.

The chain carries TRBV5-1 and TRBJ1-2; 9 nucleotides match TRBD1. Germline values: CDR1 SGHRS, CDR2 YFSETQ. V trimming: 2 bases; J trimming: 0 bases; junction bases outside the gene matches: 2. The CDR3 consists of 15 residues. CDR3 nucleotide sequence: TGCGCCAGCAGCTTAACAGGGGGCACTAACTATGGCTACACCTTC. Translated, it gives CASSLTGGTNYGYTF.